This TCR beta chain derives from a study of glioma-infiltrating T cells after dendritic cell vaccination. Study in general: Patients received three intradermal dendritic cell vaccine injections at biweekly intervals.

This clone has just one count. Its antigen is currently unknown. CDR1 and CDR2 from the germline V gene are SNHLY and FYNNEI. The V gene lost 7 bases and the J gene lost 8 bases, with 17 bases spanning the gap. There are 14 residues in the CDR3. Study findings and constraints: Only a small number of patients had complete blood and tumor samples.

Produced via immunoSEQ multiplex PCR; TCRdb's table is partial and in-frame only. Among 45,000 to 50,000 clones listed, 65% to 90% were seen once. Blood PBMC samples: pre-vaccination, two weeks post third vaccination, and at tumor progression. The chain joins TRBV2 to TRBJ1-4, with TRBD1 as a possible D gene (5 bases). Sequenced here: blood, sampled before dendritic cell vaccination. The TCR comes from a human donor with glioblastoma. CDR3 nucleotides: TGTGCCAGCAATCTAGGAGGGGACGGGGAAAAACTGTTTTTT. Protein product: CASNLGGDGEKLFF.